This T cell receptor beta chain was captured in a study of blood T cell repertoires in COVID-19. Study as a whole: COVID-19 samples from acute and convalescent phases originated in the United States, Italy and Spain. Sample material is recorded as cDNA or gDNA derived from T cells, B-cell-depleted T cells, or PBMCs.

V lost 4 bases, J lost 2 bases, and 15 bases lay in between. Germline-derived CDR1 and CDR2 are LGHNA and YSLEER. The CDR3 has 15 amino acids. Original processing methods: Amplification of reference gene primers was used by the study to estimate nucleated cell counts. Sequenced by immunoSEQ multiplex PCR; TCRdb stores in-frame clones only, minus some. V, J and clone size reflect that table, while D and trimming were determined from the DNA. The profile shows 200,000 or so clones, 90% of them singletons. Sequences were obtained from peripheral blood. The chain couples TRBV4-3 to TRBJ2-7; no definite D call. This sequence originates from a man aged 25-45 years with COVID-19, enrolled during active disease. In DNA, the CDR3 is TGCGCCAGCAGCCTCAGAACAGAGCCAACCTACGAGCAGTACTTC. Its protein is CASSLRTEPTYEQYF.